This entry describes one TCR beta chain. This sample is drawn from a study of blood T cell repertoires in COVID-19. Trimming cost V 1 base and J 3 bases, with 10 bases left between them. Germline V CDR1 and CDR2: MDHEN, SYDVKM. CDR3 size: 15 residues. Profiled with immunoSEQ multiplex PCR; TCRdb holds only in-frame clones, not every one. The sample lists hundreds of thousands of clones, approximately 92% occurring once. This clonotype originated in a woman aged 18-30 years who had recovered from COVID-19. V usage is TRBV28 and J usage is TRBJ1-5; tentative D call: TRBD1 (5 bases). Sequenced: PBMCs or T cells enriched from blood (not recorded which). The CDR3 is CASSLLEGPNQPQHF. The CDR3 DNA reads TGTGCCAGCAGTTTATTGGAGGGACCCAATCAGCCCCAGCATTTT.